This T cell receptor beta chain was sequenced during a study of post-analysis software for immune sequencing data. This clonotype was observed a few times. Antigen specificity is unknown. The TCR beta cDNA libraries contained unique molecular identifiers. TCRdb itself ran the PCR reads through MiXCR, one entry per CDR3 protein. The profile shows about 770,000 distinct CDR3 sequences, 46% of them singletons. Trimming removed 6 bases from V and 7 bases from J; junction bases left unmatched: 9. Germline V gives CDR1 MNHEY, CDR2 SVGAGI. This CDR3 is 14 amino acids long. General study findings and limits: In patients, TRBV5-6, TRBV5-1 and TRBV20-1 belonged to five TRBV segments found more frequently than in controls.

Material for sequencing was blood. This receptor was taken from a girl under 18 with multiple sclerosis. The gene calls are TRBV6-5 and TRBJ2-5; 9 nucleotides line up with TRBD2. This CDR3 reads CASRTTSGSGTQYF. CDR3 nucleotide sequence: TGTGCCAGCAGAACGACTAGCGGCTCAGGGACCCAGTACTTC.